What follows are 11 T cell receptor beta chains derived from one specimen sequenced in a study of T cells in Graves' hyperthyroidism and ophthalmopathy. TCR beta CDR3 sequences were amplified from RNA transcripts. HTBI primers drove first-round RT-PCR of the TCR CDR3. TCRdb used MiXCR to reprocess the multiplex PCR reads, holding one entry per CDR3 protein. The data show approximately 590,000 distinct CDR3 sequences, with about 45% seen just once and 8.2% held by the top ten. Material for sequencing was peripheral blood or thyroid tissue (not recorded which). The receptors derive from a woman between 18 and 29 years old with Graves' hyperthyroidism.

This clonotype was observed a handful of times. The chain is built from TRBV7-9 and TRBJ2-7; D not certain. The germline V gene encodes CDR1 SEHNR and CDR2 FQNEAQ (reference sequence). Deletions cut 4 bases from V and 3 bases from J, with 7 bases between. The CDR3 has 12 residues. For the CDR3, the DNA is TGTGCCAGCAGCTACCGGGTCTACGAGCAGTACTTC. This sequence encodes CASSYRVYEQYF.

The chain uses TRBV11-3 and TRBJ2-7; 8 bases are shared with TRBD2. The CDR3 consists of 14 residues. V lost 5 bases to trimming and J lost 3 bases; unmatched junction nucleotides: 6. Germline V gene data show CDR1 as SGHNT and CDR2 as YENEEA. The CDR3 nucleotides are TGTGCCAGCAGCCCGGAACTAGCGGACTACGAGCAGTACTTC. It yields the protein CASSPELADYEQYF.

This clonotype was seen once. CDR3 loop: CASSLAAGESPLHF. In DNA, the CDR3 is TGCGCCAGCAGCTTGGCGGCGGGGGAATCACCCCTCCACTTT. This sequence joins TRBV5-1 and TRBJ1-6, with D possibly matching TRBD1 (5 bases). The CDR3 has 14 residues. Germline V CDR1 and CDR2: SGHRS, YFSETQ. Trimming removed 0 bases at V and 10 bases at J, with 11 bases between.

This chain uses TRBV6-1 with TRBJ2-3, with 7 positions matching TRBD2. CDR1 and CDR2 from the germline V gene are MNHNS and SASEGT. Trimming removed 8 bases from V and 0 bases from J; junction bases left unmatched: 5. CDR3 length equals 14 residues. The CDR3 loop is CASFRAGSTDTQYF. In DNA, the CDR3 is TGTGCCAGCTTCAGAGCGGGGAGCACAGATACGCAGTATTTT.

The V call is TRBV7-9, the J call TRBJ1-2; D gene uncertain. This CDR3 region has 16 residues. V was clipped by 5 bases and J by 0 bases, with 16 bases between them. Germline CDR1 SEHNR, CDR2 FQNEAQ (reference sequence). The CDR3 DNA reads TGTGCCAGCAGCCCCCCCCTGCAGACCACTAACTATGGCTACACCTTC. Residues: CASSPPLQTTNYGYTF.

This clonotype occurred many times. The CDR3 DNA is TGCAGTGCTAGAGATGAGTACGACACTGAAGCTTTCTTT. Protein: CSARDEYDTEAFF. The chain is built from TRBV20-1 and TRBJ1-1; D remains ambiguous. The CDR3 has 13 amino acids. The germline V gene encodes CDR1 DFQATT and CDR2 SNEGSKA (reference sequence). V was pared by 0 bases and J by 3 bases, with 8 bases between.

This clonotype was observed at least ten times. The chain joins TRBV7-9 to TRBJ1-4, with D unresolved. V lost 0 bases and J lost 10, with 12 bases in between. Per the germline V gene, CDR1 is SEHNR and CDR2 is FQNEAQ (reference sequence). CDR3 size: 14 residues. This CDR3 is CASSLADGRGKLFF. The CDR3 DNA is TGTGCCAGCAGCTTAGCGGACGGAAGAGGAAAACTGTTTTTT. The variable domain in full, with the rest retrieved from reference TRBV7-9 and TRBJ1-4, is DTGVSQNPRHKITKRGQNVTFRCDPISEHNRLYWYRQTLGQGPEFLTYFQNEAQLEKSRLLSDRFSAERPKGSFSTLEIQRTEQGDSAMYLCASSLADGRGKLFFGSGTQLSVL.

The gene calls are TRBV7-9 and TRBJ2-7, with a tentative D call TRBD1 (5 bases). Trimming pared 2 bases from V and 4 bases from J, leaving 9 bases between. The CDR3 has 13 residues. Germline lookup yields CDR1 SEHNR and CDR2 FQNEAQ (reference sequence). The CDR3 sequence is CASSLKPGYEQYF. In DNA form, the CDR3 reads TGTGCCAGCAGCTTAAAACCAGGGTACGAGCAGTACTTC.

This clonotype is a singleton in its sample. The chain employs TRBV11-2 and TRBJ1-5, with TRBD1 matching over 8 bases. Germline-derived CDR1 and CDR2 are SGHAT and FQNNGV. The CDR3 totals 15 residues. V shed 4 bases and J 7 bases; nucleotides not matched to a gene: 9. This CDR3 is CASSSDRDSGQPQHF. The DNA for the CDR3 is TGTGCCAGCAGCTCGGACAGGGATTCGGGCCAGCCCCAGCATTTT.

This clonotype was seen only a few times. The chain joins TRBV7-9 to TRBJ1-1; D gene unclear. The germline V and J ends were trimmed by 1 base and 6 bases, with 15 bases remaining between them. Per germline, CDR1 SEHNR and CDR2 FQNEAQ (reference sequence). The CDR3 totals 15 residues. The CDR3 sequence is CASSLVRDRRSEAFF. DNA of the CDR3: TGTGCCAGCAGCTTAGTTCGAGATCGGCGTTCTGAAGCTTTCTTT.

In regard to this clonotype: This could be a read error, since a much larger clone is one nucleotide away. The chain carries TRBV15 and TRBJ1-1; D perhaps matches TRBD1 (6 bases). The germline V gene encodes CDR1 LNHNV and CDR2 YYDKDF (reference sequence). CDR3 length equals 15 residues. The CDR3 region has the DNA TGTGCCGCCAGCAGGGGTGATGGGGGAAGCACTGAAGCTTTCTTT. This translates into CAASRGDGGSTEAFF.